The clone carrying this TCR beta chain was detected only a few times. The antigen is unknown. V gave up 8 bases and J gave up 2 bases; unmatched junction bases: 10. This CDR3 is built from 16 residues. From germline, CDR1 is SNHLY and CDR2 FYNNEI. Vbeta (60) and Jbeta (13) primers were used in the PCR. Sequencing was performed with immunoSEQ multiplex PCR; in TCRdb, only in-frame clones are kept and a portion is missing. Among approximately 130,000 clones, under 75% were seen once, and the ten largest hold 2.4%. The record originates from a study of cytomegalovirus exposure and HLA in healthy donors. Whole-study context: Approximately 180 million T cells yielded approximately 100 million unique TCR beta sequences, as an earlier analysis found.

Study-wide results and limits: By a later analysis, the bulk of CMV-associated TCR beta chains appeared HLA-restricted. It has been reported that TCR beta sequences accurately predicted the HLA-A and HLA-B alleles of most subjects. A prior analysis recorded that most TCR beta V segments were productive about 90% or about 30% of the time.

V is TRBV2 and J is TRBJ2-3; 10 nucleotides match TRBD1. The receptor was derived from a woman in her thirties or forties in good health and CMV-seronegative. The source material was PBMCs. The CDR3 is CASLRGGTGDTDTQYF. The CDR3 nucleotides read TGTGCCAGCTTAAGAGGAGGGACAGGGGACACAGATACGCAGTATTTT.